These T cell receptor beta chains were read from a single sample in a study of T cell responses to AZD1222 COVID-19 vaccine. The table came from immunoSEQ multiplex PCR; TCRdb's copy has only in-frame clones and leaves some out. The table records 90,000 to 110,000 clones, roughly 86% of them present only once. The sequenced sample was peripheral blood, obtained on day 0 of MenACWY control vaccination. These TCRs come from an adult in good health. Both conserved end residues are part of each CDR3. The D gene is left open where the match is weak. Clone size is shown for a subset of rows, as once, few, many or a class of expanded clone.

V gene	J gene	D gene	clone size	CDR3 protein	CDR3 DNA
TRBV30	TRBJ1-1	.	.	CAWSPLGPRNTEAFF	TGTGCCTGGAGTCCCCTAGGTCCGAGGAACACTGAAGCTTTCTTT
TRBV4-1	TRBJ1-4	.	.	CASSQFSGLTNEKLFF	TGCGCCAGCAGCCAGTTCTCGGGACTGACTAATGAAAAACTGTTTTTT
TRBV12-3/TRBV12-4	TRBJ1-1	.	once	CASSQNTEAFF	TGTGCCAGCAGTCAGAACACTGAAGCTTTCTTT
TRBV3-1/TRBV3-2	TRBJ1-1	.	few	CASSQANSGEAFF	TGTGCCAGCAGCCAAGCGAACAGCGGGGAAGCTTTCTTT
TRBV7-3	TRBJ2-5	TRBD1	.	CASSQGTGGAGVETQYF	TGTGCCAGCAGCCAAGGGACAGGGGGCGCGGGAGTAGAGACCCAGTACTTC
TRBV28	TRBJ2-7	.	.	CASTWGGREQYF	TGTGCCAGCACCTGGGGGGGCCGCGAGCAGTACTTC
TRBV18	TRBJ2-3	TRBD1	.	CASSPPGRDRGTDTQYF	TGTGCCAGCTCACCACCGGGACGGGACAGGGGCACAGATACGCAGTATTTT
TRBV27	TRBJ2-3	TRBD2	.	CASSLLGLAVSTDTQYF	TGTGCCAGCAGTTTACTTGGACTAGCGGTTAGCACAGATACGCAGTATTTT
TRBV6-4	TRBJ2-2	.	.	CASRAPGNTGELFF	TGTGCCAGCAGAGCCCCGGGGAACACCGGGGAGCTGTTTTTT
TRBV5-4	TRBJ2-5	.	.	CASSPGVILQETQYF	TGTGCCAGCAGCCCAGGGGTTATCCTACAAGAGACCCAGTACTTC
TRBV23-1	TRBJ1-6	TRBD1	.	CASKDRGLYNSPLHF	TGCGCCAGCAAGGACAGGGGGCTTTATAATTCACCCCTCCACTTT
TRBV5-1	TRBJ1-3	.	.	CASNEGNGNTIYF	TGCGCCAGCAACGAGGGAAACGGAAACACCATATATTTT
TRBV5-4	TRBJ1-6	.	once	CASSSETTRDSPRNSPLHF	TGTGCCAGCAGCTCCGAGACTACCAGGGATTCTCCGAGAAATTCACCCCTCCACTTT
TRBV5-1	TRBJ2-1	.	.	CASSLETPRGDEQFF	TGCGCCAGCAGCTTGGAGACCCCGCGGGGTGATGAGCAGTTCTTC
TRBV11-1	TRBJ2-2	.	.	CASSLRGGTNTGELFF	TGTGCCAGCAGCTTAAGAGGGGGGACGAACACCGGGGAGCTGTTTTTT
TRBV11-1	TRBJ2-7	.	.	CASSLQGGVTYEQYF	TGTGCCAGCAGCCTACAGGGAGGGGTAACCTACGAGCAGTACTTC
TRBV7-8	TRBJ1-1	.	once	CASSLVTARRTEAFF	TGTGCCAGCAGCTTAGTCACAGCGAGAAGGACTGAAGCTTTCTTT
TRBV30	TRBJ1-5	.	.	CAWSVGGNQPQHF	TGTGCCTGGAGTGTAGGGGGTAATCAGCCCCAGCATTTT
TRBV7-9	TRBJ1-1	TRBD1	.	CASSSQGAYLAFF	TGTGCCAGCAGCTCACAGGGGGCGTACCTGGCTTTCTTT
TRBV6-6	TRBJ2-1	.	.	CASSSRGDNNEQFF	TGTGCCAGCAGCTCCAGGGGAGATAACAATGAGCAGTTCTTC
TRBV27	TRBJ2-2	.	.	CASSENQGPDTGELFF	TGTGCCAGCAGCGAGAACCAGGGTCCGGACACCGGGGAGCTGTTTTTT
TRBV28	TRBJ2-7	TRBD2	.	CASFSGGFPYEQYF	TGTGCCAGCTTTTCGGGGGGTTTTCCCTACGAGCAGTACTTC
TRBV6-5	TRBJ2-7	.	.	CASRPPPTGSYEQYF	TGTGCCAGCAGGCCCCCCCCGACCGGTTCCTACGAGCAGTACTTC
TRBV9	TRBJ1-1	TRBD1	.	CASSAQGAMVTEAFF	TGTGCCAGCAGCGCTCAGGGGGCTATGGTCACTGAAGCTTTCTTT
TRBV5-1	TRBJ1-4	TRBD1	once	CASSNDRGSNEKLFF	TGCGCCAGCAGCAATGACAGGGGTTCTAATGAAAAACTGTTTTTT
TRBV13	TRBJ1-3	.	.	CASSGRVLSGNTIYF	TGTGCCAGCAGCGGCAGGGTGCTCTCTGGAAACACCATATATTTT
TRBV18	TRBJ2-1	TRBD2	once	CASSPPAGTSDYNEQFF	TGTGCCAGCTCACCACCGGCTGGGACTAGCGACTACAATGAGCAGTTCTTC
TRBV6-6	TRBJ2-7	TRBD2	.	CASRGLAGDEQYF	TGTGCCAGCCGTGGACTAGCGGGGGATGAGCAGTACTTC
TRBV6-7	TRBJ2-1	TRBD2	.	CASSSGGDEQFF	TGTGCCAGCAGTAGCGGGGGGGATGAGCAGTTCTTC
TRBV7-2	TRBJ2-2	.	.	CASVRVFAGELFF	TGTGCCAGTGTGAGGGTATTCGCCGGGGAGCTGTTTTTT
TRBV19	TRBJ1-1	.	.	CASSTTVNTEAFF	TGTGCCAGTAGTACGACGGTGAACACTGAAGCTTTCTTT
TRBV5-6	TRBJ2-7	.	.	CASSLVRSRGGEQYF	TGTGCCAGCAGCTTGGTTAGGTCCCGAGGGGGCGAGCAGTACTTC
TRBV5-5	TRBJ1-6	TRBD1	.	CASSLETGGYSPLHF	TGTGCCAGCAGCTTGGAGACAGGGGGCTATTCACCCCTCCACTTT